These 21 T cell receptor beta chains were sequenced from one sample in a study of TIL therapy for anti-PD-1-resistant metastatic lung cancer. The time point is: pre-treatment sample, taken before nivolumab and TIL therapy. The libraries were made with immunoSEQ v3. Only in-frame clones appear in the TCRdb table, and some are missing; sequencing was by immunoSEQ multiplex PCR. The sample shows around 55,000 clones, 75% to 85% of them seen only once. The source was blood, collected at baseline. These TCRs come from a person aged 25 to 79 with non-small cell lung cancer.

This chain links TRBV24-1 with TRBJ1-5; a possible D gene is TRBD1 (6 bases). The V end lost 10 bases, the J end lost 6 bases, and 15 bases lay between the germline ends. The CDR3 sequence is 13 residues long. In germline, CDR1 is KGHDR, CDR2 SFDVKD. The CDR3 loop is CATALTGSQPQHF. CDR3 nucleotide sequence: TGTGCCACAGCACTAACAGGGAGTCAGCCCCAGCATTTT.

V and J are TRBV4-2 and TRBJ1-1; no clear D gene. The germline V gene has CDR1 LGHNA and CDR2 YNFKEQ. The CDR3 is made up of 18 amino acids. Trimming removed 1 base at V and 2 bases at J, with 20 bases between. CDR3 amino acids: CASSQGTQSVRGNTEAFF. The CDR3, as DNA: TGTGCCAGCAGCCAAGGGACCCAATCAGTACGGGGTAACACTGAAGCTTTCTTT.

The V gene is TRBV7-3, the J gene TRBJ2-3; D is uncertain. The CDR3 contains 13 residues. The ends were cut back, 5 bases at V and 3 bases at J, with 9 bases in the middle. Germline V CDR1 and CDR2: SGHTA, FQGTGA. In DNA, the CDR3 is TGTGCCAGCAGCCCGGGCCTGACAGATACGCAGTATTTT. Its translation: CASSPGLTDTQYF.

The genes are TRBV6-5 and TRBJ2-2; 9 nucleotides line up with TRBD2. V was clipped by 3 bases and J by 4 bases; unmatched bases: 6. The length of the CDR3 is 16 residues. Germline V CDR1 and CDR2: MNHEY, SVGAGI. The CDR3 DNA reads TGTGCCAGCAGTTATTCAGCGGGAGGCGGCACCGGGGAGCTGTTTTTT. Its translation: CASSYSAGGGTGELFF.

The chain links TRBV4-3 to TRBJ1-5; D remains unclear. This CDR3 has 13 residues. The V gene's germline CDR1 is LGHNA and CDR2 YSLEER. Deletions cut 0 bases from V and 6 bases from J, with 6 bases between. The CDR3 protein is CASSQDEGQPQHF. The CDR3 nucleotides read TGCGCCAGCAGCCAAGATGAGGGTCAGCCCCAGCATTTT.

The CDR3 here is CASSLQNTGELFF. CDR3 bases: TGTGCCAGCAGCTTACAAAACACCGGGGAGCTGTTTTTT. The chain links TRBV5-4 to TRBJ2-2; D is ambiguous. Trimming took 2 bases from V and 2 from J, leaving 4 bases between them. The CDR3 runs to 13 residues. Per the germline V gene, CDR1 is SGHNT and CDR2 is YYREEE (reference sequence).

The chain has TRBV4-3 and TRBJ2-7; 10 nucleotides line up with TRBD2. Losses at the gene ends were 1 base for V and 3 bases for J; bases not matched to a gene: 3. Germline CDR1 reads LGHNA; CDR2 reads YSLEER. This CDR3 has 15 amino acids. The CDR3 DNA follows: TGCGCCAGCAGCCAAGCGTCTAGCGGGGGCTACGAGCAGTACTTC. It codes for CASSQASSGGYEQYF.

This clone showed up just once. This sequence joins TRBV11-2 and TRBJ2-1; D not resolved. The germline V gene has CDR1 SGHAT and CDR2 FQNNGV. V lost 1 base to trimming and J lost 6 bases, with 10 bases between them. The CDR3 spans 14 residues. This CDR3 reads CASSLANSGNEQFF. The CDR3 region has the DNA TGTGCCAGCAGCTTAGCAAATTCAGGCAATGAGCAGTTCTTC.

The genes are TRBV5-1 and TRBJ2-7; D may be TRBD1 (5 bases). Germline V gene sequence: CDR1 SGHRS, CDR2 YFSETQ. V dropped 2 bases and J dropped 1 base, with 10 bases sitting between them. The CDR3 covers 14 residues. CDR3 residues: CASSFVGQSYEQYF. In nucleotides, the CDR3 is TGCGCCAGCAGCTTTGTGGGGCAGTCCTACGAGCAGTACTTC.

V and J are TRBV13 and TRBJ1-4; D gene uncertain. V dropped 5 bases and J dropped 2 bases, with 18 bases sitting between them. This CDR3 is 17 amino acids long. Germline CDR1 is PRHDT and CDR2 is FYEKMQ (reference sequence). The CDR3 here is CASSAAGGSETNEKLFF. CDR3 in DNA: TGTGCCAGCAGCGCCGCCGGAGGGTCAGAGACTAATGAAAAACTGTTTTTT.

The V and J genes are TRBV5-6 and TRBJ1-4; D is undetermined. The germline gives CDR1 SGHDT, CDR2 YYEEEE. V lost 4 bases and J lost 0, with 13 bases in between. This CDR3 contains 16 residues. The CDR3 region is CASSKGPGATNEKLFF. The DNA of the CDR3 is TGTGCCAGCAGCAAAGGGCCGGGAGCAACTAATGAAAAACTGTTTTTT. Combining the CDR3 with reference TRBV5-6 and TRBJ1-4 gives the whole variable domain DAGVTQSPTHLIKTRGQQVTLRCSPKSGHDTVSWYQQALGQGPQFIFQYYEEEERQRGNFPDRFSGHQFPNYSSELNVNALLLGDSALYLCASSKGPGATNEKLFFGSGTQLSVL.

The chain links TRBV15 to TRBJ1-6; D unclear. This CDR3 has 13 amino acids. The germline V gene has CDR1 LNHNV and CDR2 YYDKDF (reference sequence). Trimming shortened V by 1 base and J by 8 bases, and 6 bases separated the two germline ends. The CDR3 protein is CATSRVADSPLHF. The DNA for the CDR3 is TGTGCCACCAGCAGAGTCGCGGATTCACCCCTCCACTTT. The full variable domain, its missing parts supplied by reference TRBV15 and TRBJ1-6, is DAMVIQNPRYQVTQFGKPVTLSCSQTLNHNVMYWYQQKSSQAPKLLFHYYDKDFNNEADTPDNFQSRRPNTSFCFLDIRSPGLGDTAMYLCATSRVADSPLHFGNGTRLTVT.

The chain is built from TRBV7-2 and TRBJ2-7; 7 bases align to TRBD1. The CDR3 sequence is 14 residues long. Per the germline V gene, CDR1 is SGHTA and CDR2 is FQGNSA. V dropped 5 bases and J dropped 2; count of bases not matched to a gene: 6. CDR3 nucleotide sequence: TGTGCCAGCAGCCCAAGACAGGGTGCCTACGAGCAGTACTTC. The encoded protein is CASSPRQGAYEQYF.

V is TRBV7-9 and J is TRBJ2-3; D is perhaps TRBD1 (5 bases). This CDR3 spans 14 amino acids. V dropped 3 bases and J dropped 5 bases, with 12 bases sitting between them. Germline CDR1 SEHNR, CDR2 FQNEAQ (reference sequence). The CDR3 nucleotides are TGTGCCAGCAGCTTCTGGGTTCAGGGAGATACGCAGTATTTT. This codes for CASSFWVQGDTQYF.

The chain recombines TRBV18 with TRBJ2-3, with 9 nucleotides matching TRBD2. V trimming: 6 bases; J trimming: 0 bases; junction bases outside the gene matches: 7. The CDR3 sequence is 16 residues long. In germline, CDR1 is KGHSH, CDR2 LQKENI. CDR3 region: CASSPLAGPSTDTQYF. For the CDR3, the DNA is TGTGCCAGCTCGCCCCTAGCGGGACCAAGCACAGATACGCAGTATTTT.

The chain employs TRBV24-1 and TRBJ2-3; 10 bases map to TRBD2. Germline values: CDR1 KGHDR, CDR2 SFDVKD. Trimming at V came to 4 bases and at J to 0 bases, leaving 3 bases not matched to a gene. The CDR3 extends over 16 amino acids. CDR3: CATSEPSGGSTDTQYF. CDR3 nucleotide sequence: TGTGCCACCAGTGAGCCTAGCGGGGGTAGCACAGATACGCAGTATTTT.

This clone has a single count. V and J are TRBV27 and TRBJ1-6; 8 nucleotides line up with TRBD1. This CDR3 has 14 amino acids. CDR1 is MNHEY, CDR2 SMNVEV, per germline (reference sequence). V lost 6 bases to trimming and J lost 10 bases; unmatched junction nucleotides: 8. This CDR3 is CASSRGQGGSPLHF. For the CDR3, the DNA is TGTGCCAGCAGCCGAGGACAGGGTGGATCACCCCTCCACTTT.

The chain employs TRBV6-2 or TRBV6-3 and TRBJ2-7, with D possibly matching TRBD1 (6 bases). The germline V and J ends were trimmed by 0 bases and 3 bases, with 12 bases remaining between them. From germline, CDR1 is MNHEY and CDR2 SVGEGT. The CDR3 consists of 15 residues. This chain's CDR3 is CASSYSAGDIYEQYF. In nucleotides, the CDR3 is TGTGCCAGCAGTTACTCGGCAGGGGACATCTACGAGCAGTACTTC.

CDR3 residues: CASSLDRVAYEQYF. For the CDR3, the DNA is TGTGCCAGCTCCTTGGACAGGGTCGCCTACGAGCAGTACTTC. J is TRBJ2-7 and V is TRBV6-5, with 8 nucleotides matching TRBD1. V lost 8 bases to trimming and J lost 2 bases; unmatched junction nucleotides: 8. Germline lookup yields CDR1 MNHEY and CDR2 SVGAGI. The CDR3 has 14 residues.

The chain couples TRBV5-1 to TRBJ2-1, with D possibly matching TRBD1 (6 bases). CDR3 length equals 14 residues. The germline V gene has CDR1 SGHRS and CDR2 YFSETQ. The germline V and J ends were trimmed by 0 bases and 5 bases, with 9 bases remaining between them. CDR3 sequence: CASSLGQDNNEQFF. The CDR3 DNA follows: TGCGCCAGCAGCTTGGGACAGGACAACAATGAGCAGTTCTTC.

This sequence joins TRBV12-3 or TRBV12-4 and TRBJ2-5; no reliable D call. CDR3 length equals 11 residues. The V end was cut by 3 bases, the J end by 5 bases, with 4 bases between. This CDR3 is CASSFTETQYF. CDR3 in DNA: TGTGCCAGCAGTTTCACGGAGACCCAGTACTTC.